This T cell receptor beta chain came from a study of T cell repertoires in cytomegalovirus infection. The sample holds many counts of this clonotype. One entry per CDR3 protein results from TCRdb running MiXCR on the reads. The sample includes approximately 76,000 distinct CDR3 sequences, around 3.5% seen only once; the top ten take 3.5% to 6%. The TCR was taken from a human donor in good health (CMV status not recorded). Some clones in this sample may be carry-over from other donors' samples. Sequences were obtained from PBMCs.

CDR3 nucleotides: TGTGCCAGCGGTCCCCTACCCTATAATTCACCCCTCCACTTT. Translated: CASGPLPYNSPLHF. The chain uses TRBV27 and TRBJ1-6; D ambiguous. The ends were cut back, 8 bases at V and 2 bases at J, with 10 bases in the middle. Germline assignment: CDR1 MNHEY and CDR2 SMNVEV (reference sequence). CDR3 length equals 14 residues.